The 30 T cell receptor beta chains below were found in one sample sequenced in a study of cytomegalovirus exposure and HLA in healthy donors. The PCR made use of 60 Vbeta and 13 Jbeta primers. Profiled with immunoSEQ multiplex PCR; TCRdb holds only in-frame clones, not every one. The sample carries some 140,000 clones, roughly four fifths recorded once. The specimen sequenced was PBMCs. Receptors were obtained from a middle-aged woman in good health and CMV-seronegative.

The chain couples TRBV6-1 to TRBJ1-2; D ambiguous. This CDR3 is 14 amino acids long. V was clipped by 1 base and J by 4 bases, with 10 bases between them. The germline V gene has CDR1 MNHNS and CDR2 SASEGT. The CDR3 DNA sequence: TGTGCCAGCAGTGAAGGGGGAGCGGGCTATGGCTACACCTTC. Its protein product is CASSEGGAGYGYTF.

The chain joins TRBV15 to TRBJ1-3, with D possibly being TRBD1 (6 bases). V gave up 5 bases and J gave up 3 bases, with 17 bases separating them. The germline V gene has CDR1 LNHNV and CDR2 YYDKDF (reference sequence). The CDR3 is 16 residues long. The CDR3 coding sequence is TGTGCCACCAGCGTCGGAGGGGGGGGATATGGAAACACCATATATTTT. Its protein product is CATSVGGGGYGNTIYF.

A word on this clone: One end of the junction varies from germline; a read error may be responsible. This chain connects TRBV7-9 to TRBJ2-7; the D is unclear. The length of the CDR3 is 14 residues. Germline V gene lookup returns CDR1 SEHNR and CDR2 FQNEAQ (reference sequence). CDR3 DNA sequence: TGTTCCAGCAGCTTAAACTACATATTAGGCGAGCAGTACTTC. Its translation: CSSSLNYILGEQYF.

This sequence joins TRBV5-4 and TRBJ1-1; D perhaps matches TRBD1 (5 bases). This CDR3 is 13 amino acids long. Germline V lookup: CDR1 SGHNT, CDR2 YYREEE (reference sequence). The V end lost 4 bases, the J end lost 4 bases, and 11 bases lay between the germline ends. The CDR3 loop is CASSPGAGTEAFF. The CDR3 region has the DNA TGTGCCAGCAGCCCTGGGGCAGGCACTGAAGCTTTCTTT. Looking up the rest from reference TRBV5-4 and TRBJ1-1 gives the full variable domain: ETGVTQSPTHLIKTRGQQVTLRCSSQSGHNTVSWYQQALGQGPQFIFQYYREEENGRGNFPPRFSGLQFPNYSSELNVNALELDDSALYLCASSPGAGTEAFFGQGTRLTVV.

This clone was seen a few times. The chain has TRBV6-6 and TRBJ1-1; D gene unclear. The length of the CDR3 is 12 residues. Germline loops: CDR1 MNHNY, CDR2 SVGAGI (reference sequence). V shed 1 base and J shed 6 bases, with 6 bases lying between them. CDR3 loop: CASSYYSSEAFF. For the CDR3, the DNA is TGTGCCAGCAGTTACTACAGCTCTGAAGCTTTCTTT.

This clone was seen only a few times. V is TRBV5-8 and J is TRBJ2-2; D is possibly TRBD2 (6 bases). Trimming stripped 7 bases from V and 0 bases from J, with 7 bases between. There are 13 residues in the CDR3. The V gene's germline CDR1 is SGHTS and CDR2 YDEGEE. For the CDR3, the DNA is TGTGCCAGCGGCGGGGCGAACACCGGGGAGCTGTTTTTT. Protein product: CASGGANTGELFF.

CDR3 bases: TGTGCCAGCAGCTTAGTAGCCAGGGGTTCTGGAAACACCATATATTTT. Translated, it gives CASSLVARGSGNTIYF. The chain joins TRBV11-2 to TRBJ1-3; D perhaps matches TRBD1 (6 bases). The CDR3 is made up of 16 amino acids. Germline lookup yields CDR1 SGHAT and CDR2 FQNNGV. V shed 1 base and J shed 1 base, with 11 bases lying between them.

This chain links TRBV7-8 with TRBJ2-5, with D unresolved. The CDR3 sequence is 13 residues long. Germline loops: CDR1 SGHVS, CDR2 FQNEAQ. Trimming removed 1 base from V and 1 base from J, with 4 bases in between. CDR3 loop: CASSLDSQETQYF. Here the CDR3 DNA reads TGTGCCAGCAGCTTAGACAGCCAAGAGACCCAGTACTTC.

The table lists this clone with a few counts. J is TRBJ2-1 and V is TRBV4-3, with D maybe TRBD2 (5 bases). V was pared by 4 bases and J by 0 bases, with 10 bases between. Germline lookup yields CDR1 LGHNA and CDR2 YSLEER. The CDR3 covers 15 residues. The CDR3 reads CASSPSGYSYNEQFF. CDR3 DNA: TGCGCCAGCAGCCCGAGCGGATACTCCTACAATGAGCAGTTCTTC.

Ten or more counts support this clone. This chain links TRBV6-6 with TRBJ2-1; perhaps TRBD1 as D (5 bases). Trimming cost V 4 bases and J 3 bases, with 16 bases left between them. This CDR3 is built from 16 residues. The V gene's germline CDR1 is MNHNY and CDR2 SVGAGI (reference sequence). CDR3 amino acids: CASSFEDSIGYNEQFF. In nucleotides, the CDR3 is TGTGCCAGCAGTTTCGAAGACAGCATAGGCTACAATGAGCAGTTCTTC.

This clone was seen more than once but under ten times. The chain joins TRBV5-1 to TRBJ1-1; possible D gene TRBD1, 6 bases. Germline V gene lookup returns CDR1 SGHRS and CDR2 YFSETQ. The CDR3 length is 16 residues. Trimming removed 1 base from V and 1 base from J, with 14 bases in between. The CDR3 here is CASSLLSGVRNTEAFF. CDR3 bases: TGCGCCAGCAGCTTGTTATCAGGGGTTAGGAACACTGAAGCTTTCTTT.

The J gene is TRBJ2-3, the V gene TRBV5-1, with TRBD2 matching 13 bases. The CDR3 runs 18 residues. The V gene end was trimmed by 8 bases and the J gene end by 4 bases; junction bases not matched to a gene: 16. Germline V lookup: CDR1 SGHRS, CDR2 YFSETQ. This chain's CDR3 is CASTGTSGATPRADTQYF. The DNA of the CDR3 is TGCGCCAGTACCGGGACTAGCGGGGCAACACCCCGGGCAGATACGCAGTATTTT.

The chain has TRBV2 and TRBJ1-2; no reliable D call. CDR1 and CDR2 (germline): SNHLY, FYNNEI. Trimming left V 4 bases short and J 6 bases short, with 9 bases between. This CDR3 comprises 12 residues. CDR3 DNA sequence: TGTGCCAGCAGTGCAGGCTGGGATGGCTACACCTTC. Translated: CASSAGWDGYTF.

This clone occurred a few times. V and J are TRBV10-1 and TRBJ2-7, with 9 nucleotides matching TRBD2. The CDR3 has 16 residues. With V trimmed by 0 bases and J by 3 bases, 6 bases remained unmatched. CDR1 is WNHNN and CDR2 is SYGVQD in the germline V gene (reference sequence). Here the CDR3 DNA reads TGCGCCAGCAGTGAGTCTGTAGCGGGGGAACGCTACGAGCAGTACGTC. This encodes CASSESVAGERYEQYV.

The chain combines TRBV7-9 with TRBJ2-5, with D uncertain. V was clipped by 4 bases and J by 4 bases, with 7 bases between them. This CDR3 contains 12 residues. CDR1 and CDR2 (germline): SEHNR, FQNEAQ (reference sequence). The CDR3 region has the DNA TGTGCCAGCAGCTCAGCCGGAGAGACCCAGTACTTC. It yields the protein CASSSAGETQYF.

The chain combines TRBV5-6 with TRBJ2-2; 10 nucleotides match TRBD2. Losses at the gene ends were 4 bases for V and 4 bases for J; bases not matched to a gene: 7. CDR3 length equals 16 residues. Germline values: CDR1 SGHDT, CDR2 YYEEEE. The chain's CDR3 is CASSASRLAGTGELFF. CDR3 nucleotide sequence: TGTGCCAGCAGCGCGAGTCGACTAGCGGGCACCGGGGAGCTGTTTTTT. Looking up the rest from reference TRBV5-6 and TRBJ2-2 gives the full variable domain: DAGVTQSPTHLIKTRGQQVTLRCSPKSGHDTVSWYQQALGQGPQFIFQYYEEEERQRGNFPDRFSGHQFPNYSSELNVNALLLGDSALYLCASSASRLAGTGELFFGEGSRLTVL.

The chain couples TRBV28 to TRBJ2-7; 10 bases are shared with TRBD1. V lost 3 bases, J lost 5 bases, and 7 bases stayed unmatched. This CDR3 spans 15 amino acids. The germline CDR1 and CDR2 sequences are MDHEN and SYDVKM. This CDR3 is CASSLAGQGKDEQYV. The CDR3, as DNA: TGTGCCAGCAGTTTGGCGGGACAGGGGAAGGACGAGCAGTACGTC.

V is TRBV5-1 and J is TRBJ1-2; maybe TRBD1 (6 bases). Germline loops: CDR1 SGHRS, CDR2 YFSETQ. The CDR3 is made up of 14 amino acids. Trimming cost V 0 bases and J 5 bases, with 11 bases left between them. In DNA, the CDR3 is TGCGCCAGCAGCTTGGCCGGACAGTTATATGGCTACACCTTC. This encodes CASSLAGQLYGYTF.

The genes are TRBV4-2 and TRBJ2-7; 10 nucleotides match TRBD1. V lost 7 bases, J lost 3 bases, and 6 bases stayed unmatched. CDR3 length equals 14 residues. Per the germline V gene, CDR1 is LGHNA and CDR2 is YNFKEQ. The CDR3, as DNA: TGTGCCAGCAACGGACAGGGGGATGACTACGAGCAGTACGTC. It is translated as CASNGQGDDYEQYV.

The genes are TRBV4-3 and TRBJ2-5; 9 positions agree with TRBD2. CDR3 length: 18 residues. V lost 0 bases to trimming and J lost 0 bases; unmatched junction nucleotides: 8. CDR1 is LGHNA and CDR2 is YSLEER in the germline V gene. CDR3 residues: CASSQDLLAGINQETQYF. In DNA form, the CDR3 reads TGCGCCAGCAGCCAAGATCTCCTAGCGGGGATAAACCAAGAGACCCAGTACTTC.

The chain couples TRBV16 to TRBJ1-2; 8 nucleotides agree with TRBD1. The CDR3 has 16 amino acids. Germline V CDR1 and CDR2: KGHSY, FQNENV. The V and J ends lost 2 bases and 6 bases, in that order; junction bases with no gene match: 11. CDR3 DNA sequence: TGTGCCAGCAGCCAAGAGAGGCAGGGGGCTTGGCATGGCTACACCTTC. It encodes CASSQERQGAWHGYTF.

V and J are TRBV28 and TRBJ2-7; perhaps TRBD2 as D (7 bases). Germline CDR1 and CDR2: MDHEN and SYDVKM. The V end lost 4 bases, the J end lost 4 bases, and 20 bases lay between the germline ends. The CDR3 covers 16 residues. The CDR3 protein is CASSSRAGGPIYEQYV. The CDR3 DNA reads TGTGCCAGCAGTTCCCGGGCCGGGGGGCCCATATACGAGCAGTACGTC.

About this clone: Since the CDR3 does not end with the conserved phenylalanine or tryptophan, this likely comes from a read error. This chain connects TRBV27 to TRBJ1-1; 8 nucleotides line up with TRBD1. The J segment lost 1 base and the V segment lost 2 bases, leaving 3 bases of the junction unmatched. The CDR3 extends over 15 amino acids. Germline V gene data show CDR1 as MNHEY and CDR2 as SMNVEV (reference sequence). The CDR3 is CASSLGQGANTEAFL. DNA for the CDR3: TGTGCCAGCAGTTTAGGGCAGGGGGCGAACACTGAAGCTTTCCTT.

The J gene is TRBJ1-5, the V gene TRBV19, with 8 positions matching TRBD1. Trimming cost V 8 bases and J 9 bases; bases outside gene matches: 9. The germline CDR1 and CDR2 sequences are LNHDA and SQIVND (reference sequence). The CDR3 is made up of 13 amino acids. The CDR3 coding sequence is TGTGCCAGTCGGACAGGGACAGATAGGCCCCAGCATTTT. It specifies CASRTGTDRPQHF.

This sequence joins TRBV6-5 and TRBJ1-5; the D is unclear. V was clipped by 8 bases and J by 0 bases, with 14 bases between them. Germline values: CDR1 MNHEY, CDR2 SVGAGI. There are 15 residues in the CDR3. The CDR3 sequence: CASAPVRLSNQPQHF. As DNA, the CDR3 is TGTGCCAGCGCACCGGTACGACTTAGCAATCAGCCCCAGCATTTT.

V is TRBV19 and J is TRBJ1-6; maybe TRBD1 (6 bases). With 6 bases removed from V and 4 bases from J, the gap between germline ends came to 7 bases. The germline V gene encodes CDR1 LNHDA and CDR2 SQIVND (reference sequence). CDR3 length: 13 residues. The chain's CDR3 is CASSGQYNSPLHF. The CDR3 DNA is TGTGCCAGTAGCGGACAGTATAATTCACCCCTCCACTTT.

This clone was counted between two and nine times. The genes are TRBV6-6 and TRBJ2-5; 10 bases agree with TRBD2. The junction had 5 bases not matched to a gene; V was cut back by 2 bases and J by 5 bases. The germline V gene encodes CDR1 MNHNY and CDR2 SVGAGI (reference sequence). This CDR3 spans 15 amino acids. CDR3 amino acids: CASSYGAGGPETQYF. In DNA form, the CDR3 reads TGTGCCAGCAGTTACGGAGCGGGGGGGCCCGAGACCCAGTACTTC.

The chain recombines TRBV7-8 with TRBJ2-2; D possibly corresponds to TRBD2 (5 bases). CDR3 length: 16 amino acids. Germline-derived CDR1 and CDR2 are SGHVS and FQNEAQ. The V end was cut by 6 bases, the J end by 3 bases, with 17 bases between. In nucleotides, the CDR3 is TGTGCCAGCAGTTCCAGACCGGGATTTTACACCGGGGAGCTGTTTTTT. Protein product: CASSSRPGFYTGELFF.

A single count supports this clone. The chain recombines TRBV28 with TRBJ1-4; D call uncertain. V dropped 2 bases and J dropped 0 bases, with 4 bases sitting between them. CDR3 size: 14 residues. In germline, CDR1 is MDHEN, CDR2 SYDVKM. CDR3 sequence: CASSLRATNEKLFF. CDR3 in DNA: TGTGCCAGCAGTTTACGAGCAACTAATGAAAAACTGTTTTTT.

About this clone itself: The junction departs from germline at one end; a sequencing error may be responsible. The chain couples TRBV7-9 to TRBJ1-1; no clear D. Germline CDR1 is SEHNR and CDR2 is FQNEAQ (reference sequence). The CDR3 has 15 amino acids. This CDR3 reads CSSSPSTAMNTEAFF. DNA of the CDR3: TGTTCCAGCAGCCCATCGACTGCAATGAACACTGAAGCTTTCTTT.